Below are 15 T cell receptor beta chains sequenced from a single sample in a study of post-analysis software for immune sequencing data. No antigen has been assigned to these receptors. Unique molecular identifiers tagged the TCR beta cDNA libraries. MiXCR was run by TCRdb on the PCR reads, yielding one entry per CDR3 protein. The data contain roughly 540,000 distinct CDR3 sequences, roughly 34% of them singletons. Study-wide findings and caveats: When patients were compared with controls, 5 or 6 TRBV segments were more frequent, TRBV5-6, TRBV5-1 and TRBV20-1 among them.

Material for sequencing was blood. The receptors originated from a girl aged 2 to 17 with multiple sclerosis.

This sequence joins TRBV10-3 and TRBJ2-7; D uncertain. The CDR3 has 14 amino acids. Germline CDR1 and CDR2: ENHRY and SYGVKD. V lost 3 bases to trimming and J lost 2 bases, with 11 bases between them. The CDR3: CAISDQAPPYEQYF. The CDR3 bases are TGTGCCATCAGTGACCAGGCCCCTCCCTACGAGCAGTACTTC.

This clonotype was recorded a few times. The V call is TRBV20-1, the J call TRBJ2-3, with D possibly matching TRBD2 (6 bases). V shed 7 bases and J shed 0 bases, with 17 bases lying between them. The CDR3 contains 15 residues. CDR1 and CDR2 (germline): DFQATT, SNEGSKA (reference sequence). The CDR3 region has the DNA TGCAGTGTTCCTAAGGAGGGGCGGAGCACAGATACGCAGTATTTT. Its protein product is CSVPKEGRSTDTQYF.

This clonotype has ten or more counts. The chain links TRBV29-1 to TRBJ1-2; D possibly corresponds to TRBD1 (6 bases). V lost 3 bases and J lost 7, with 15 bases in between. The CDR3 contains 13 residues. Germline-derived CDR1 and CDR2 are SQVTM and ANQGSEA. In nucleotides, the CDR3 is TGCAGCGTTGAGGGAGGGGGGCCCCTTGGCTACACCTTC. Translated, it gives CSVEGGGPLGYTF.

On this clonotype: This may stem from a read error, because a much larger clone lies one nucleotide away. This sequence joins TRBV10-3 and TRBJ2-7; the D gene is possibly TRBD2 (5 bases). This CDR3 is 16 amino acids long. Germline V gene lookup returns CDR1 ENHRY and CDR2 SYGVKD. CDR3: CAISESGSRPSYERYF. The CDR3 DNA is TGTGCCATCAGTGAGTCAGGGAGCAGACCCTCCTACGAGCGGTACTTC.

The chain couples TRBV7-8 to TRBJ2-3, with 7 bases lining up with TRBD2. CDR1 and CDR2 from the germline V gene are SGHVS and FQNEAQ. The CDR3 totals 15 residues. Unmatched junction bases numbered 8, after V lost 1 base and J lost 7 bases. The CDR3 DNA reads TGTGCCAGCAGCTTAGTTCGGAGCGGGGTGAATACGCAGTATTTT. Translated: CASSLVRSGVNTQYF.

This chain links TRBV5-1 with TRBJ2-3, with 11 bases that match TRBD2. This CDR3 has 15 amino acids. Germline assignment: CDR1 SGHRS and CDR2 YFSETQ. The ends lost 4 bases at V and 4 bases at J; junction bases unmatched: 5. The CDR3 spells CASSLLTSGADTQYF. The CDR3 DNA reads as TGCGCCAGCAGCCTCCTGACTAGCGGGGCAGATACGCAGTATTTT.

CDR3 DNA: TGTGCCACGCGGGCCCCCCTTGAAGCTTTCTTT. Translation gives CATRAPLEAFF. This chain connects TRBV6-6 to TRBJ1-1, with no clear D. V was clipped by 10 bases and J by 7 bases, with 13 bases between them. Germline-derived CDR1 and CDR2 are MNHNY and SVGAGI (reference sequence). The CDR3 extends over 11 amino acids.

This clonotype was counted once. The gene calls are TRBV29-1 and TRBJ2-5; maybe TRBD2 (5 bases). This CDR3 comprises 13 residues. Trimming pared 3 bases from V and 0 bases from J, leaving 8 bases between. Germline V gene data show CDR1 as SQVTM and CDR2 as ANQGSEA. This chain's CDR3 is CSVERVYQETQYF. CDR3 nucleotides: TGCAGCGTTGAGAGGGTTTACCAAGAGACCCAGTACTTC.

This clonotype was observed at least ten times. This chain connects TRBV12-3 or TRBV12-4 to TRBJ2-7; TRBD1 matches 8 bases. V lost 5 bases to trimming and J lost 2 bases; unmatched junction nucleotides: 8. The CDR3 runs to 15 residues. The CDR3 DNA reads TGTGCCAGCAGTCACCAAGACAGGGGAGCCTACGAGCAGTACTTC. It yields the protein CASSHQDRGAYEQYF.

V gene TRBV10-3 combines with J gene TRBJ1-1, with D perhaps TRBD1 (5 bases). The CDR3 sequence is 15 residues long. Trimming shortened V by 0 bases and J by 2 bases, and 10 bases separated the two germline ends. Germline V gene lookup returns CDR1 ENHRY and CDR2 SYGVKD. CDR3 nucleotides: TGTGCCATCAGTGAGTCAGGGGCTAGTAACACTGAAGCTTTCTTT. This gives the protein CAISESGASNTEAFF.

A few counts support this clonotype. This chain connects TRBV19 to TRBJ1-2, with a weak D call TRBD1 (6 bases). Germline assignment: CDR1 LNHDA and CDR2 SQIVND (reference sequence). The V gene lost 2 bases and the J gene lost 8 bases, with 15 bases spanning the gap. CDR3 length: 14 residues. The CDR3 coding sequence is TGTGCCAGTAGTATAACCGAGACAGGCAGAGGCTACACCTTC. This translates into CASSITETGRGYTF.

This clonotype was detected only a few times. This chain connects TRBV3-1 to TRBJ1-2; TRBD1 matches 10 bases. The germline CDR1 and CDR2 sequences are LGHDT and YNNKEL (reference sequence). Germline trimming cut 1 base from V and 6 bases from J; bases unmatched to any gene: 8. The CDR3 loop spans 16 amino acids. DNA of the CDR3: TGTGCCAGCAGCCAAGTCCTGGGACAGGGGTTAAATGGCTACACCTTC. As protein: CASSQVLGQGLNGYTF. Drawing the rest from reference TRBV3-1 and TRBJ1-2, the complete variable domain is DTAVSQTPKYLVTQMGNDKSIKCEQNLGHDTMYWYKQDSKKFLKIMFSYNNKELIINETVPNRFSPKSPDKAHLNLHINSLELGDSAVYFCASSQVLGQGLNGYTFGSGTRLTVV.

J is TRBJ2-5 and V is TRBV4-1; 10 bases match TRBD1. The J call could be wrong; TRBJ2-7 is a better fit for the DNA end. Germline values: CDR1 MGHRA, CDR2 YSYEKL. The CDR3 runs to 16 residues. The CDR3 nucleotides read TGCGCCAGCAGCCAAGAGCCCCGGGACAGGGGCTACGAGCAGTACTTC. Amino acids: CASSQEPRDRGYEQYF.

This clonotype was seen more than once but under ten times. The rearrangement links TRBV4-1 to TRBJ2-5, with D perhaps TRBD2 (5 bases). Trimming took off 0 bases at V and 5 bases at J, with 13 bases between the two ends. CDR1 and CDR2 (germline): MGHRA, YSYEKL. The CDR3 spans 15 residues. The CDR3: CASSQDQVSVETQYF. The CDR3 bases are TGCGCCAGCAGCCAAGATCAAGTTAGCGTGGAGACCCAGTACTTC.

This clonotype occurred a few times. The chain has TRBV9 and TRBJ2-7; D perhaps matches TRBD1 (6 bases). Looked up from germline, CDR1 is SGDLS and CDR2 is YYNGEE. V was clipped by 0 bases and J by 0 bases, with 13 bases between them. The CDR3 is 16 residues long. The CDR3 DNA is TGTGCCAGCAGCGTAGGGCAGGGGACCCACTCCTACGAGCAGTACTTC. Translating it yields CASSVGQGTHSYEQYF.